This record concerns one TCR beta chain sequence. There are 15 residues in the CDR3. Germline V gene sequence: CDR1 LNHDA, CDR2 SQIVND (reference sequence). The V gene end was trimmed by 2 bases and the J gene end by 4 bases; junction bases not matched to a gene: 5. This sample stems from a study of blood T cell repertoires in COVID-19. Study information: The United States, Italy and Spain provided the acute and convalescent COVID-19 samples. PBMCs, B-cell-depleted T cells, or T cells were the source of the cDNA or gDNA that made up the material.

Per the authors' pipeline: Amplifying reference gene primers gave estimates of nucleated cell counts. The method was immunoSEQ multiplex PCR; TCRdb's version includes in-frame clones alone and lacks a portion of them. That table supplies the V and J calls and clone size; D and trimming were determined from the DNA. The sample lists around 300,000 clones, about 90% seen once, with roughly 2.1% in the top ten. The chain uses TRBV19 and TRBJ2-1; 7 bases match TRBD2. The clonotype was recovered from a woman aged 25 to 39 who had recovered from COVID-19. Sequenced input: peripheral blood. As DNA, the CDR3 is TGTGCCAGTAGTATAAATAGCGGGCAGTACAATGAGCAGTTCTTC. Translated: CASSINSGQYNEQFF.